This T cell receptor (beta chain) was sequenced during a study of T cell responses to AZD1222 COVID-19 vaccine. The trim removed 2 bases at V and 5 bases at J, leaving 5 bases unmatched. This CDR3 is built from 14 residues. Germline V CDR1 and CDR2: SGHRS, YFSETQ. Sequencing was performed with immunoSEQ multiplex PCR; in TCRdb, only in-frame clones are kept and a portion is missing. The sample holds more than 150,000 clones, roughly 94% seen once. This clone has only a few counts. Source: peripheral blood, taken on day 0 of AZD1222 vaccination. The TCR comes from an adult in good health. The gene calls are TRBV5-1 and TRBJ1-1; TRBD1 matches at 8 bases. The CDR3 loop is CASSFQGALTEAFF. CDR3 DNA sequence: TGCGCCAGCAGCTTTCAGGGGGCGCTTACTGAAGCTTTCTTT.